This T cell receptor beta chain was identified during a study of blood T cell repertoires in COVID-19. The CDR3 totals 15 residues. J gave up 5 bases and V 5 bases, and 7 bases lay outside the gene matches. Germline V gives CDR1 SNHLY, CDR2 FYNNEI. Sequencing used immunoSEQ multiplex PCR; TCRdb keeps in-frame clones, though not all of them. The sample carries around 180,000 clones, around 85% recorded once. This receptor was obtained from a man older than 75 with COVID-19, enrolled during active disease. The sequencing input was peripheral blood. The chain has TRBV2 and TRBJ1-1; 11 bases are a match to TRBD1. In DNA, the CDR3 is TGTGCCAGCAGTCTCACCCGGGACAGGGGGACTGAAGCTTTCTTT. Encoded protein: CASSLTRDRGTEAFF.